This T cell receptor beta chain was obtained from a study of Graves' ophthalmopathy and Graves' hyperthyroidism. Investigators amplified TCR beta CDR3 regions from RNA transcripts. The first round was an RT-PCR with HTBI primers, and the second round was a multiplex PCR. One entry per CDR3 protein results from TCRdb running MiXCR on the multiplex PCR reads. The sample has about 390,000 distinct CDR3 sequences; roughly 14% are singletons. This clonotype came up once. Lactation, pregnancy, uncontrolled infections and other autoimmune diseases were all grounds for excluding patients. About 10 ml of fresh blood yielded the PBMCs by density gradient. This sequence originates from a woman younger than 30 with stable Graves' hyperthyroidism. Input material: peripheral blood.

The CDR3 DNA is TGTGCCAGCAGCATAACGACCCGGGTTAGCGGGATGAAGGAGACCCAGTACTTC. Translated, it gives CASSITTRVSGMKETQYF. The chain uses TRBV12-3 or TRBV12-4 and TRBJ2-5; TRBD2 matches 8 bases. The trim removed 6 bases at V and 5 bases at J, leaving 20 bases unmatched. The CDR3 has 18 residues.